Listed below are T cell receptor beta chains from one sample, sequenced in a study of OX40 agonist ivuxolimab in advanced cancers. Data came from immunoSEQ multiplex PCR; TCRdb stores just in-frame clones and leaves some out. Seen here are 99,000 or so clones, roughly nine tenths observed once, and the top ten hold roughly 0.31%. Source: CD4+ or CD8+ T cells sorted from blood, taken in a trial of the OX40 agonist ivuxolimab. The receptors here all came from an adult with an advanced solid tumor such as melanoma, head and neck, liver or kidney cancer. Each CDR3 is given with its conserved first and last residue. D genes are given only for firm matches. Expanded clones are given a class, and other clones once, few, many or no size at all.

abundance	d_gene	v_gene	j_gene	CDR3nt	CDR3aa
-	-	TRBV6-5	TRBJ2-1	TGTGCCAGCAGTTACAGGGGATATGAGCAGTTCTTC	CASSYRGYEQFF
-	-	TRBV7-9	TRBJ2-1	TGTGCCAGCAGCTTAGCGGGTGGCCCTTACAATGAGCAGTTCTTC	CASSLAGGPYNEQFF
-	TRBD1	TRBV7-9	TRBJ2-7	TGTGCCAGCAGCTTAGGGGCAGGGGGCTACGAGCAGTACTTC	CASSLGAGGYEQYF
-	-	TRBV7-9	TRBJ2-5	TGTGCCAGCACCCTTTACGTTACAGGGAGCGAGACCCAGTACTTC	CASTLYVTGSETQYF
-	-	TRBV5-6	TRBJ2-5	TGTGCCAGCAGCTTGGAGCAGGGAGAAGTTCGAGAGACCCAGTACTTC	CASSLEQGEVRETQYF
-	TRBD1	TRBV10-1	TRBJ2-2	TGCGCCAGCAGTGAGTCGGGGACAGGGGGCACCGGGGAGCTGTTTTTT	CASSESGTGGTGELFF
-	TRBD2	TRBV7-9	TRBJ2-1	TGTGCCAGCAGCCAACTAGCGGGAGGTTCCTACAATGAGCAGTTCTTC	CASSQLAGGSYNEQFF
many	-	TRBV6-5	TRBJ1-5	TGTGCCAGCAGCTTCCGCAGGGGAAGCAATCAGCCCCAGCATTTT	CASSFRRGSNQPQHF
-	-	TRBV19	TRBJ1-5	TGTGCCAGTAGTACGCGACTGGGCACTTATAGCAATCAGCCCCAGCATTTT	CASSTRLGTYSNQPQHF
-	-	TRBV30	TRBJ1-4	TGTGCCTGGAGTGTACGGGGAGAAAAACTGTTTTTT	CAWSVRGEKLFF
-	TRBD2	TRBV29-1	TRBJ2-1	TGCAGCGTTGTAACTAGCGGGAGGAATGAGCAGTTCTTC	CSVVTSGRNEQFF
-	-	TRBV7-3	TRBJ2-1	TGTGCCAGCAGCCTCTACGGGGCTTATGAGCAGTTCTTC	CASSLYGAYEQFF
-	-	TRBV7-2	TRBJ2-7	TGTGCCAGCAGCAAGGACGGATCCTACGAGCAGTACTTC	CASSKDGSYEQYF
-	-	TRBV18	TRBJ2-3	TGTGCCAGCTCACTGTTTGTGGGAGCGGGCACAGATACGCAGTATTTT	CASSLFVGAGTDTQYF